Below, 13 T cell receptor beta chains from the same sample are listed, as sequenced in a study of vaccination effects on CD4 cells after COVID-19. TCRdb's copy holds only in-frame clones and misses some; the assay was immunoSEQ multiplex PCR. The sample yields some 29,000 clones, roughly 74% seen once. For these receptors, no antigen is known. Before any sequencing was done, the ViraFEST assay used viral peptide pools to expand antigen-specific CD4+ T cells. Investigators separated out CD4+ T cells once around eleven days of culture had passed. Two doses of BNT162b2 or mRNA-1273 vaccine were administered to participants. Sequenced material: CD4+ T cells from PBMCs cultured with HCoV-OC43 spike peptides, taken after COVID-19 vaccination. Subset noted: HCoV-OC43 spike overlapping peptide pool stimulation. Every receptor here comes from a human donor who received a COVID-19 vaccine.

CDR3 protein: CASSLDGGTYEQYF. DNA for the CDR3: TGTGCCAGCAGCTTAGACGGCGGAACCTACGAGCAGTACTTC. This chain joins TRBV11-3 and TRBJ2-7; D gene unclear. CDR1 and CDR2 (germline): SGHNT, YENEEA. This CDR3 region has 14 residues. Trimming took 0 bases from V and 2 from J, leaving 8 bases between them.

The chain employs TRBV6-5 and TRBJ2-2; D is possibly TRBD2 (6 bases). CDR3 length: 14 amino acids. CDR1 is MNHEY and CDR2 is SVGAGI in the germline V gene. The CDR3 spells CGRAAGRNTGELFF. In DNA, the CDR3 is TGTGGGAGGGCGGCGGGGAGGAACACCGGGGAGCTGTTTTTT.

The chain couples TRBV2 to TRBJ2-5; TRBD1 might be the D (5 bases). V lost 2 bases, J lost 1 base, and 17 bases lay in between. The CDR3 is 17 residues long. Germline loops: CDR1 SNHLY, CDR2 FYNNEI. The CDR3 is CASSEYRAGNAQETQYF. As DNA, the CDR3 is TGTGCCAGCAGTGAATATCGGGCAGGGAATGCCCAAGAGACCCAGTACTTC.

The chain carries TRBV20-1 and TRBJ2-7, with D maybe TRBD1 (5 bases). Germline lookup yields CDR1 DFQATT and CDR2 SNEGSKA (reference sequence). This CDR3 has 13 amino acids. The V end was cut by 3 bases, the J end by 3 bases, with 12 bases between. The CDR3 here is CSASQTVGYEQYF. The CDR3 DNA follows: TGCAGTGCTAGTCAGACAGTAGGCTACGAGCAGTACTTC.

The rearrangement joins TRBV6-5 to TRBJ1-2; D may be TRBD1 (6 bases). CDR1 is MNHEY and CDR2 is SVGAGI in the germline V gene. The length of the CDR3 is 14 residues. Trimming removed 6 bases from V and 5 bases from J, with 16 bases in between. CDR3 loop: CASRARPGAYGYTF. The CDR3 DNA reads TGTGCCAGCAGAGCCCGTCCGGGGGCTTATGGCTACACCTTC.

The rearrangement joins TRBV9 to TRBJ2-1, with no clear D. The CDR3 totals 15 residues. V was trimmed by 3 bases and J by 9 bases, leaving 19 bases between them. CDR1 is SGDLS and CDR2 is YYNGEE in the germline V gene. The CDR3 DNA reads TGTGCCAGCAGCGACCAATTGGCAGGTTTGACTGAGCAGTTCTTC. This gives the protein CASSDQLAGLTEQFF.

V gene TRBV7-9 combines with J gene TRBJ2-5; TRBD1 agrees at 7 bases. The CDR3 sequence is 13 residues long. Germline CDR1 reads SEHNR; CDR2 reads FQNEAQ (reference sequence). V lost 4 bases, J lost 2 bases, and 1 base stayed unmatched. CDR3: CASSSTGQETQYF. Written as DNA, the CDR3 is TGTGCCAGCAGCTCGACAGGGCAAGAGACCCAGTACTTC.

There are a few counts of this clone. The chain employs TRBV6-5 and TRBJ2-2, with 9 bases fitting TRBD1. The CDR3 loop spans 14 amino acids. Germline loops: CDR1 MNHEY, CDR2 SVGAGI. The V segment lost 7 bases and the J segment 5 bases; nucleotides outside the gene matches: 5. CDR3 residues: CASTRQGGTGELFF. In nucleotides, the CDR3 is TGTGCCAGCACCCGACAGGGGGGGACCGGGGAGCTGTTTTTT.

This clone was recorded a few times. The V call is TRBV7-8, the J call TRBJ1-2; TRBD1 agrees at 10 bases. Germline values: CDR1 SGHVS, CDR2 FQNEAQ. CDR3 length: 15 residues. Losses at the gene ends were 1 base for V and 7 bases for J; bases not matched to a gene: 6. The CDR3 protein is CASSLEGTGVSGYTF. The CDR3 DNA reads TGTGCCAGCAGCTTAGAAGGGACAGGGGTTTCTGGCTACACCTTC.

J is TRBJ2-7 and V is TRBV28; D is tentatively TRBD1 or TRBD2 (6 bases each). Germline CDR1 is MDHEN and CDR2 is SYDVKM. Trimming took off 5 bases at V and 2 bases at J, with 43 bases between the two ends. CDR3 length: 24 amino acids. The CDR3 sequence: CASSRTPPDVGARRYSGEPYEQYF. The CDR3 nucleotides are TGTGCCAGCAGTCGCACGCCTCCAGATGTGGGGGCCCGTCGATATAGCGGAGAACCCTACGAGCAGTACTTC. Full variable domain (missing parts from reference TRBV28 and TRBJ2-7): DVKVTQSSRYLVKRTGEKVFLECVQDMDHENMFWYRQDPGLGLRLIYFSYDVKMKEKGDIPEGYSVSREKKERFSLILESASTNQTSMYLCASSRTPPDVGARRYSGEPYEQYFGPGTRLTVT.

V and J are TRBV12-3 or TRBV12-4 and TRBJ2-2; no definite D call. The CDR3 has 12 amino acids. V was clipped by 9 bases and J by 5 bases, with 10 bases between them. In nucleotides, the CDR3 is TGTGCCAGTATACTGAGTACCGGGGAGCTGTTTTTT. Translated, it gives CASILSTGELFF.

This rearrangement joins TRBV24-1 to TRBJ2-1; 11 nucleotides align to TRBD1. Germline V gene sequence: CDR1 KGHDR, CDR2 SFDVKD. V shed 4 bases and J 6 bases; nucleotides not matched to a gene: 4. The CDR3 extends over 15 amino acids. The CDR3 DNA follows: TGTGCCACCAGTGAGACCGGGACAGGGGGCAATGAGCAGTTCTTC. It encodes CATSETGTGGNEQFF.

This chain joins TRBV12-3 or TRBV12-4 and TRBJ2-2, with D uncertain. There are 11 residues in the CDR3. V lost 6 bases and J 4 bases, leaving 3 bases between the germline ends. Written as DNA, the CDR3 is TGTGCCAGCAGGGGCACCGGGGAGCTGTTTTTT. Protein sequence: CASRGTGELFF.